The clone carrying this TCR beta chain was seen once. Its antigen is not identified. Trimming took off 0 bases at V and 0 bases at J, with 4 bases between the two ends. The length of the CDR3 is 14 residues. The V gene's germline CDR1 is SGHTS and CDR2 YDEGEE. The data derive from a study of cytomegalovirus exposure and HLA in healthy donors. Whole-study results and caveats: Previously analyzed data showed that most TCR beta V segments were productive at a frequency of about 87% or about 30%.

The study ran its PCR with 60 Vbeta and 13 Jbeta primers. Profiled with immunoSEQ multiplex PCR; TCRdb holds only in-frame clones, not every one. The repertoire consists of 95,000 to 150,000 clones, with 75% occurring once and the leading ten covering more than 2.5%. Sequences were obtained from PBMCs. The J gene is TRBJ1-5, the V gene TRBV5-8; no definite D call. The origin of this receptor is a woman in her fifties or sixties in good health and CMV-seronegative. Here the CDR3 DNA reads TGTGCCAGCAGCTTGGGCAGTAGCAATCAGCCCCAGCATTTT. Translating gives CASSLGSSNQPQHF.